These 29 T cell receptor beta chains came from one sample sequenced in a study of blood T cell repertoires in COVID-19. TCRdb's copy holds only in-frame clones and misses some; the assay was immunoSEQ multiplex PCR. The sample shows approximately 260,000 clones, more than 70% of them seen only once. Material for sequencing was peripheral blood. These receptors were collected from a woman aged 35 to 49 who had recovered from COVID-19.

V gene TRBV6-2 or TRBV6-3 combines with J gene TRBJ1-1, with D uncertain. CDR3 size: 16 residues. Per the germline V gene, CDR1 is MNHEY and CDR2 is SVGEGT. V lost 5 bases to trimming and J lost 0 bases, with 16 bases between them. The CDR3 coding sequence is TGTGCCAGCAGTACTACATACGAGGGTCTGAACACTGAAGCTTTCTTT. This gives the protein CASSTTYEGLNTEAFF.

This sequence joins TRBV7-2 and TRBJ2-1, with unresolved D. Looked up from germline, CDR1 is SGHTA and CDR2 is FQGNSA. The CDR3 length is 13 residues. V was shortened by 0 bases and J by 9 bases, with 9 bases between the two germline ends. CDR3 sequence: CASSLAEPSEQFF. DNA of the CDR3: TGTGCCAGCAGCTTAGCTGAGCCGTCTGAGCAGTTCTTC.

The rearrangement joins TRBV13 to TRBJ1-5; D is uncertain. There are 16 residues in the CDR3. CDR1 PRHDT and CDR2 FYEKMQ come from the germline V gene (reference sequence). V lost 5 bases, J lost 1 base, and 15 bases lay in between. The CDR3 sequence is CASSEGLKRSNQPQHF. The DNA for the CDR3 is TGTGCCAGCAGCGAAGGACTCAAGAGGAGCAATCAGCCCCAGCATTTT.

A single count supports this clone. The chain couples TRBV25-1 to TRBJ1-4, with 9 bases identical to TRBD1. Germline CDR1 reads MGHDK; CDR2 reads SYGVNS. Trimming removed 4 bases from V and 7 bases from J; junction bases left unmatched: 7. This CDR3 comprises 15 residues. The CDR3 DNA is TGTGCCAGCAGTGGATCCGGGACAGGGCTTGAAAAACTGTTTTTT. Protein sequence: CASSGSGTGLEKLFF. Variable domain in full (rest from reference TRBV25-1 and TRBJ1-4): EADIYQTPRYLVIGTGKKITLECSQTMGHDKMYWYQQDPGMELHLIHYSYGVNSTEKGDLSSESTVSRIRTEHFPLTLESARPSHTSQYLCASSGSGTGLEKLFFGSGTQLSVL.

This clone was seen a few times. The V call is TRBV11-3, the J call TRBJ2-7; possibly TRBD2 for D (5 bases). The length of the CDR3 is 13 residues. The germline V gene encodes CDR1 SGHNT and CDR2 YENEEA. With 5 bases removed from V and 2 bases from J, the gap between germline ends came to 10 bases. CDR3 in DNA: TGTGCCAGCAGCGGGCTAGCTCCCTACGAGCAGTACTTC. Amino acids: CASSGLAPYEQYF.

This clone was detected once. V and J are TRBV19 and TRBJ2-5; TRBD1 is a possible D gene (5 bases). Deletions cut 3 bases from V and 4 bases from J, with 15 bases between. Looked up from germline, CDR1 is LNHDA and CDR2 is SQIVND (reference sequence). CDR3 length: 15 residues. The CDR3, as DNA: TGTGCCAGTAGTATGGGCAGGGTCCTCTCAGAGACCCAGTACTTC. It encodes CASSMGRVLSETQYF.

The CDR3 sequence is CASSRSSGTGYGDTQYF. Written as DNA, the CDR3 is TGTGCCAGTAGTAGATCCTCCGGGACAGGGTATGGGGATACGCAGTATTTT. V is TRBV19 and J is TRBJ2-3, with 9 bases that match TRBD1. Germline values: CDR1 LNHDA, CDR2 SQIVND (reference sequence). This CDR3 contains 17 residues. V trimming: 4 bases; J trimming: 6 bases; junction bases outside the gene matches: 14. Combining the CDR3 with reference TRBV19 and TRBJ2-3 gives the whole variable domain DGGITQSPKYLFRKEGQNVTLSCEQNLNHDAMYWYRQDPGQGLRLIYYSQIVNDFQKGDIAEGYSVSREKKESFPLTVTSAQKNPTAFYLCASSRSSGTGYGDTQYFGPGTRLTVL.

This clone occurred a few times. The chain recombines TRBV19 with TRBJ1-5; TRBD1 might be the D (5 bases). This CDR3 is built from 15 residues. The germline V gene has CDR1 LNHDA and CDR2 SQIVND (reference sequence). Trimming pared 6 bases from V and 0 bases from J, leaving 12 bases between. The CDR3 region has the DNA TGTGCCAGTAGCGTAGACAGCCTTAGCAATCAGCCCCAGCATTTT. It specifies CASSVDSLSNQPQHF.

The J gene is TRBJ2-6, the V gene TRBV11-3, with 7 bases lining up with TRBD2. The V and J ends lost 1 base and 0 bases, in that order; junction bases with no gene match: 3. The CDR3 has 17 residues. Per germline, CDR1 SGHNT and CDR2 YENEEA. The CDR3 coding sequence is TGTGCCAGCAGCTTAGCTGGCGGGAGCTCTGGGGCCAACGTCCTGACTTTC. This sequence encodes CASSLAGGSSGANVLTF.

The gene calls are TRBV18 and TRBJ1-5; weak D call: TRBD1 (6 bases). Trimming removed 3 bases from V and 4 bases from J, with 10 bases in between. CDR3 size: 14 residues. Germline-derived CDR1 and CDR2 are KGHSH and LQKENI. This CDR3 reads CASSPSQGNQPQHF. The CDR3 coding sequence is TGTGCCAGCTCACCGAGTCAGGGGAATCAGCCCCAGCATTTT.

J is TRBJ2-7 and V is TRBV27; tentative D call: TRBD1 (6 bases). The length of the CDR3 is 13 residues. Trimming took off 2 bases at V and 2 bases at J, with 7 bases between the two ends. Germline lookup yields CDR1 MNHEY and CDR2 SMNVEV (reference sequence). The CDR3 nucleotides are TGTGCCAGCAGTTTAGGACAGACCTACGAGCAGTACTTC. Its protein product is CASSLGQTYEQYF.

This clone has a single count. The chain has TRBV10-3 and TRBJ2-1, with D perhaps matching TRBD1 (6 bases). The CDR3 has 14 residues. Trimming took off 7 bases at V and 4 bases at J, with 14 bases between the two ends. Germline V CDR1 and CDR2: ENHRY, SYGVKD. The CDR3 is CAITRDTKYNEQFF. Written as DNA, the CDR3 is TGTGCCATCACCAGGGACACTAAATACAATGAGCAGTTCTTC.

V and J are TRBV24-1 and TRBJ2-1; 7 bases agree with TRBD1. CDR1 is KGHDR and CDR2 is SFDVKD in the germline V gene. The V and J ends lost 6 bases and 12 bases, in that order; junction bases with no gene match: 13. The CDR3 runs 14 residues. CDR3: CATSSRFTGDGQFF. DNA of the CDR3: TGTGCCACCAGTTCCCGTTTTACAGGGGACGGGCAGTTCTTC.

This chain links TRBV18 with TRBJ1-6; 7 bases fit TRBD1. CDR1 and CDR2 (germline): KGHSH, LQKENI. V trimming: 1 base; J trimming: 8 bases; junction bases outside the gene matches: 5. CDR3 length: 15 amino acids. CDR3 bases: TGTGCCAGCTCACCACTGGGCAGGGGGGATTCACCCCTCCACTTT. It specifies CASSPLGRGDSPLHF.

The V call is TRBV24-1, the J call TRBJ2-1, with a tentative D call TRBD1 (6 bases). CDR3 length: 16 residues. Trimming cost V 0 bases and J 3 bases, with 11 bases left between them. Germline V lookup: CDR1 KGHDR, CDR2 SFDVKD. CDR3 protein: CATSDLKQGIYNEQFF. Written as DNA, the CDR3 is TGTGCCACCAGTGATTTGAAACAGGGTATCTACAATGAGCAGTTCTTC.

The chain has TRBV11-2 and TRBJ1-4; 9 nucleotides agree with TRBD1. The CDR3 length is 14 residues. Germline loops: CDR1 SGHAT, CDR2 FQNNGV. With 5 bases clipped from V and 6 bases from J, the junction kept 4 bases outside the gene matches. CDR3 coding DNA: TGTGCCAGCAGCATAGGGACAGGGTATGAAAAACTGTTTTTT. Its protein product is CASSIGTGYEKLFF.

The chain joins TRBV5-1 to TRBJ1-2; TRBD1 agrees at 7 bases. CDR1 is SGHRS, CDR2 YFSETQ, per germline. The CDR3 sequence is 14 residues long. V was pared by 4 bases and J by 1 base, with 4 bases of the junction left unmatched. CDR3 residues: CASSPGTDNYGYTF. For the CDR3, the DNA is TGCGCCAGCAGCCCCGGGACAGATAACTATGGCTACACCTTC.

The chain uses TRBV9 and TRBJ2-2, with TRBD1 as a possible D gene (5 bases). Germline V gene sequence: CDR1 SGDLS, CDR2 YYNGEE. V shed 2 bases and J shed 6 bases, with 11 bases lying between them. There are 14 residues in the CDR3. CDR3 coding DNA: TGTGCCAGCAGCGTTACATCAGGGTCCGGGGAGCTGTTTTTT. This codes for CASSVTSGSGELFF.

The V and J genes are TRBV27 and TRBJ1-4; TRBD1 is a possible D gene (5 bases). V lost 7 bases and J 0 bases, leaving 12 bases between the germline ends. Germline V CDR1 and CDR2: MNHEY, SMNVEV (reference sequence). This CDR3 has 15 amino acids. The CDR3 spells CASKAGGATNEKLFF. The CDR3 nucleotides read TGTGCCAGCAAGGCGGGGGGAGCAACTAATGAAAAACTGTTTTTT.

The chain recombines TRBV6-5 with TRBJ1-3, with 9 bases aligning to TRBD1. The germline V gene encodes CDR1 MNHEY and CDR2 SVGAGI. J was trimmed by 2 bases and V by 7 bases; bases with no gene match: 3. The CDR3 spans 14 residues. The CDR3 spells CASTRQGAGNTIYF. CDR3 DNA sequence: TGTGCCAGCACTCGACAGGGGGCTGGAAACACCATATATTTT.

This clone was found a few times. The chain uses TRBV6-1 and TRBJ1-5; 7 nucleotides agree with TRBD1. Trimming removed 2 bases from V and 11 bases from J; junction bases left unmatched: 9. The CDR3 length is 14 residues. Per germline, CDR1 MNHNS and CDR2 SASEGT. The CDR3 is CASSEYRGGKAQHF. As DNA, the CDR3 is TGTGCCAGCAGTGAATACAGGGGCGGGAAGGCCCAGCATTTT.

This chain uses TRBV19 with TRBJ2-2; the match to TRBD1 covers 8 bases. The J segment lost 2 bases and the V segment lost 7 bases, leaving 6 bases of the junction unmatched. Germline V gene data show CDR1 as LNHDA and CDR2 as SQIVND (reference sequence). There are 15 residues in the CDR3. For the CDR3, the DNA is TGTGCCAGTAAGAAGACAGGGGCAAACACCGGGGAGCTGTTTTTT. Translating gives CASKKTGANTGELFF.

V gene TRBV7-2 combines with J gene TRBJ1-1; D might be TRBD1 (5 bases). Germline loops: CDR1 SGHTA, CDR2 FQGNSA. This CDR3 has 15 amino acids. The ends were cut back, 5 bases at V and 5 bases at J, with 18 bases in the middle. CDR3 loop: CASSPIPLRGTEAFF. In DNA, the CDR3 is TGTGCCAGCAGCCCGATTCCACTCCGGGGGACTGAAGCTTTCTTT.

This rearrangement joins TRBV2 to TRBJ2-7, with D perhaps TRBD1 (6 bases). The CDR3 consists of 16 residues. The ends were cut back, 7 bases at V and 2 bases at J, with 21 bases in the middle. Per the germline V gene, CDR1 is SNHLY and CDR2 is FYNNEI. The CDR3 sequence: CASTRKRAGDPYEQYF. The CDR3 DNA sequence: TGTGCCAGCACAAGAAAGAGGGCAGGGGATCCCTACGAGCAGTACTTC.

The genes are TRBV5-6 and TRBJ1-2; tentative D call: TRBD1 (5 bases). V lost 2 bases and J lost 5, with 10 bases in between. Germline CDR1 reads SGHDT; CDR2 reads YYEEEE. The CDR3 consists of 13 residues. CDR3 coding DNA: TGTGCCAGCAGCTTCAGGGAAGGGTATGGCTACACCTTC. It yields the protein CASSFREGYGYTF. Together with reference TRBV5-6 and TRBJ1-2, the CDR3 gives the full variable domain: DAGVTQSPTHLIKTRGQQVTLRCSPKSGHDTVSWYQQALGQGPQFIFQYYEEEERQRGNFPDRFSGHQFPNYSSELNVNALLLGDSALYLCASSFREGYGYTFGSGTRLTVV.

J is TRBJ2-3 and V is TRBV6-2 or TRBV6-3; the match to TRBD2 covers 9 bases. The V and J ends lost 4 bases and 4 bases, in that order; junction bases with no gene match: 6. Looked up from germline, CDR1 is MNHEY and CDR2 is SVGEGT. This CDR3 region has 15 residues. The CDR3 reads CASSLLAGLADTQYF. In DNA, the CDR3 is TGTGCCAGCAGTTTGCTAGCGGGGTTGGCAGATACGCAGTATTTT.

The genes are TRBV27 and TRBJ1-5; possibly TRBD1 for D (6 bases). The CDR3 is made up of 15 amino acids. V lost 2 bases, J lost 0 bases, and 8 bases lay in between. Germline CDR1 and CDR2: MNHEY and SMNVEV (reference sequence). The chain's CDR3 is CASSLATGSNQPQHF. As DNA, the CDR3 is TGTGCCAGCAGTTTAGCGACAGGTAGCAATCAGCCCCAGCATTTT.

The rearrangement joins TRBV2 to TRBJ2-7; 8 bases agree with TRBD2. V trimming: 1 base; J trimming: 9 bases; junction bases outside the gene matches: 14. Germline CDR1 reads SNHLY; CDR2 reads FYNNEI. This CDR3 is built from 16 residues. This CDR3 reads CASSEEGSGAQTWQYF. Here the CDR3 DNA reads TGTGCCAGCAGTGAAGAAGGTAGCGGGGCCCAAACCTGGCAGTACTTC. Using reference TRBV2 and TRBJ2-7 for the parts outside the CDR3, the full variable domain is EPEVTQTPSHQVTQMGQEVILRCVPISNHLYFYWYRQILGQKVEFLVSFYNNEISEKSEIFDDQFSVERPDGSNFTLKIRSTKLEDSAMYFCASSEEGSGAQTWQYFGPGTRLTVT.

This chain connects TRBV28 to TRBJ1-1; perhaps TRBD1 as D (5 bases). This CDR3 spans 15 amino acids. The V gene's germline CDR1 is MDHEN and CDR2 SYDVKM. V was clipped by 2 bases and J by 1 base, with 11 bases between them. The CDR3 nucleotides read TGTGCCAGCAGTTTAACAGGACCCCCGAACACTGAAGCTTTCTTT. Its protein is CASSLTGPPNTEAFF.